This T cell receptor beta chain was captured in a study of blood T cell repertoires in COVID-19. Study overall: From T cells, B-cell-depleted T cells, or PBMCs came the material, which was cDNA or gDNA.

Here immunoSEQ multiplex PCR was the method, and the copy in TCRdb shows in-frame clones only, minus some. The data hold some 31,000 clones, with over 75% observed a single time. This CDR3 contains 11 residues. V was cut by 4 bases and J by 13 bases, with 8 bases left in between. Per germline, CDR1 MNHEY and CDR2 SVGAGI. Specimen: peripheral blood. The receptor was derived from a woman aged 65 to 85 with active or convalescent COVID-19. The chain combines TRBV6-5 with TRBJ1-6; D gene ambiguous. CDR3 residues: CASSSVVPLHF. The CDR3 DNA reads TGTGCCAGCAGTTCAGTCGTCCCCCTCCACTTT.